Each of the 5 T cell receptor beta chains below was sequenced from the same sample in a study of tumor and adjacent non-tumor tissue in lung cancer. A modified ARM-PCR protocol with three rounds of nested PCR amplified TCRbeta. TCRdb redid the calling of the multiplex PCR reads with MiXCR, one entry per CDR3 protein. The sample records more than 120,000 distinct CDR3 sequences, around two thirds being singletons. The template was RNA from unsorted bulk tissue. Sequencing used lung tumor tissue. These receptors originate from a man aged 55 to 70 with small cell lung cancer.

The chain combines TRBV20-1 with TRBJ1-3; D not resolved. The CDR3 contains 14 residues. Germline CDR1 reads DFQATT; CDR2 reads SNEGSKA (reference sequence). CDR3 nucleotide sequence: TGCAGCACTAGACTTGGAAGCTCTGGAAACACCATATATTTT. Translated, it gives CSTRLGSSGNTIYF.

The chain recombines TRBV29-1 with TRBJ2-3, with a weak D call TRBD2 (6 bases). Germline CDR1 SQVTM, CDR2 ANQGSEA. V dropped 8 bases and J dropped 6 bases, with 15 bases sitting between them. The CDR3 length is 12 residues. The CDR3 bases are TGCAGCTTTAAAGCGGGTTCGGATACGCAGTATTTT. Translating it yields CSFKAGSDTQYF.

This clonotype was observed at least ten times. This CDR3 is CSATTSGNTDTQYF. The CDR3 DNA sequence: TGCAGTGCTACTACAAGCGGGAACACAGATACGCAGTATTTT. This sequence joins TRBV20-1 and TRBJ2-3; 7 positions match TRBD2. The germline CDR1 and CDR2 sequences are DFQATT and SNEGSKA (reference sequence). The CDR3 contains 14 residues. V lost 4 bases to trimming and J lost 2 bases; unmatched junction nucleotides: 6.

Worth noting for this clonotype: Compared with germline, one end of the junction differs, possibly owing to a read error. The chain recombines TRBV6-1 with TRBJ2-1, with D perhaps matching TRBD2 (5 bases). CDR1 and CDR2 from the germline V gene are MNHNS and SASEGT. The CDR3 extends over 15 amino acids. CDR3 in DNA: TGTGCCATCAGTGAACCCTCCGGGGTTTTCAATGAGCAGTTCTTC. Translated: CAISEPSGVFNEQFF.

In DNA form, the CDR3 reads TGTGTCAGCAGCAAAGGAGTGGCGGGGGGACCCTACGAGCAGTACTTC. Translated: CVSSKGVAGGPYEQYF. This chain uses TRBV21-1 with TRBJ2-7; the D call of TRBD2 is as the table states it, not checked on the DNA. TRBV21-1 has pseudogene status. The CDR3 length is 16 residues.